This entry describes one TCR beta chain. Its antigen is still unknown. Base quality data are lacking; no much larger clone is found one base away. Sequencing instrument: Illumina NovaSeq 6000. TCRalpha and TCRbeta cDNA libraries were constructed by 5'RACE with constant-segment primers, with sample barcodes and unique molecular identifiers being introduced. RNA was extracted from every sample with Trizol reagent. The libraries were amplified in two PCR steps, and the second step added a second sample barcode and Illumina TruSeq adapters. The libraries were sequenced on an Illumina NovaSeq using 2 x 150 bp paired-end reads. Per the original workflow: Demultiplexing of reads and collapsing into UMI-guided consensus sequences were performed with migec v1.2.7. Using mixcr v2.1.11, the UMI consensuses were aligned to TRA and TRB V and J templates and assembled into clonotypes. Clonotypes were classified as expanded or contracted when called significant by both edgeR and NoisET, with noise models trained on biological replicates. For edgeR calls, the cutoffs were a false discovery rate-adjusted p below 0.01 and a log2 fold-change threshold of 1. As an exploratory analysis of dynamics, max-normalized trajectories of the 1000 most abundant clonotypes were examined with PCA combined with hierarchical clustering. Separately sequenced CD4+ and CD8+ repertoires were used to assign a CD4 or CD8 phenotype to each responding clone. The public reads were run again by TCRdb, first through fastp at Q25 and then through MiXCR, and only productive beta chains were kept. All rows with the same CDR3 protein become a single entry with the most common DNA and genes. The V and J calls reflect TCRdb's pipeline rather than the authors' work. Within this sample are 150,000 to 200,000 distinct CDR3 sequences, with around 13% of them counted one time only. The ten largest clonotypes hold less than 15% of the sample.

The data were taken from a study of T-cell memory formation after mild COVID-19 (dated by TCRdb to the early 2020s). Study-wide context: TCR sequence clusters from the two donors were found to be largely donor specific. In two donors, T-cell clones that expanded and contracted after mild COVID-19 were followed by sequencing TCRalpha and TCRbeta repertoires longitudinally. The cohort comprised two young, previously healthy adult volunteers, one female and one male.

V was cut back by 5 bases and J by 2 bases, leaving a gap of 8 bases between them. CDR1 and CDR2 (KGHDR, SFDVKD) derive from the germline V gene. The CDR3, from cysteine to phenylalanine, totals 14 residues. Solely the CDR3 DNA is kept, with 42 bases framed from the first base. Ficoll-Paque density gradient centrifugation was used to isolate PBMCs. The study at large found these results: Some responding clones were detected in pre-infection memory, suggesting pre-existing cross-reactive memory T cells joined the SARS-CoV-2 response. The study covered only a couple of mild cases, and larger cohorts including severe cases with pre-infection samples were considered necessary. Whether the second-wave clones peaking on day 37 were SARS-CoV-2 specific was not confirmed. Contracting CD4+ clones turned up mainly in the CM and EM memory subsets, whereas EMRA was where CD8+ clones were enriched. Clones that contracted from day 15 to 85 showed balanced CD4/CD8 phenotypes, whereas a second wave of clones that expanded from day 15 to 37 leaned towards CD4+.

The TCR sequence derives from an adult woman who had mild COVID-19 (a few samples of this study predate the infection). The sample titles of this study are shuffled in the database, so cell type and time point are left out; the donor was told from shared clones. The sequence is built from TRBV24-1 and TRBJ2-2, with the D gene call left open. The specimen sequenced was PBMCs or a T cell subset sorted from them (not recorded which). The CDR3 sequence is CATSALVNTGELFF. The DNA is TGTGCCACCAGTGCCCTAGTTAACACCGGGGAGCTGTTTTTT.